The text below deals with one TCR beta chain. This clonotype has more than one count but fewer than ten. This clone's antigen is unknown. Nothing much larger sits one base from this clone, and base qualities are not available. Looking up the germline V gene yields CDR1 MNHEY and CDR2 SVGEGT. Between the V and J ends, shortened by 8 bases and 8 bases respectively, the junction contains 18 bases. The CDR3 starts with the cysteine, ends with the phenylalanine, and has 13 residues. Only the CDR3 portion is preserved as DNA: 39 bases, with reading frame beginning at the first base. These data come from a study of CD4 and CD8 cells across lung adenocarcinoma regions (dated by TCRdb to about 2018). Describing the broader study: The study compared tumor centers with tumor margins to examine intratumor heterogeneity of the T cell receptor repertoire.

Patients with localized lung adenocarcinoma, a subtype of non-small cell lung cancer, were used as donors. These samples came from the margins of localized lung adenocarcinomas. For TCR repertoire analysis, CD8+ T cells from tumor tissue were profiled apart from CD4+ T cells. Libraries were prepared through PCR. The instrument was a HiSeq X Ten. The public reads were run again by TCRdb, first through fastp at Q25 and then through MiXCR, and only productive beta chains were kept. Every entry covers one CDR3 protein and lists the most common genes and DNA from its rows. The sample table holds roughly 10,000 distinct CDR3 sequences, of which roughly 50% were seen once. Around 48% of the sample is in the top ten clones.

Recombination linked TRBV6-2 or TRBV6-3 to TRBJ1-2; TRBD1 is a weak D gene call, 6 bases matching. The clonotype was recovered from a female donor with lung adenocarcinoma. The CD4 and CD8 labels of this study may be unreliable. Sequencing input: CD8+ T cells from the margin of a lung tumor. Explained via the paper, the cell subset or site label denotes: tumor margin region. The CDR3 region reads CASYRDTMRGYTF. The sequenced DNA is TGTGCCAGCTACCGGGACACTATGAGAGGCTACACCTTC.